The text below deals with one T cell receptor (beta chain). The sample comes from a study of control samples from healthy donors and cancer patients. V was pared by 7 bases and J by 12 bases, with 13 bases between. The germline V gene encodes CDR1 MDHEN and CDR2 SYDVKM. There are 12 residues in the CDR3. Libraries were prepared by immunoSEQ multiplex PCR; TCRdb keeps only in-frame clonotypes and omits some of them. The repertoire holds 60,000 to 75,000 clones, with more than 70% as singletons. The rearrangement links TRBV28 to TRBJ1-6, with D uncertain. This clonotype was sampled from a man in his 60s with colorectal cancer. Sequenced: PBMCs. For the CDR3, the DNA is TGTGCCAGCATTCAAACATGGGGACCCCTCCACTTT. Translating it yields CASIQTWGPLHF.